This T cell receptor beta chain came from a study of T cell clusters in autoimmune cytopenias. Overall study context: A median of approximately 47,000 TRB reads per sample yielded a median roughly 2,300 distinct clonotypes.

According to its frequency, this clonotype is medium-sized. Antigen unknown. CDR1 and CDR2 from the germline V gene are SGHTA and FQGTGA. There are 15 residues in the CDR3. Overall study findings and caveats: Exclusive TRB clusters were around 3-fold more numerous in healthy donors than in active autoimmune hepatitis. TRB repertoire shifts in secondary cytopenia and chronic lymphocytic leukemia mostly reflected lymphoma, not autoimmunity. Primary autoimmune cytopenia patients appeared to lack physiological T cell clusters present in healthy donors.

TRB was amplified from around 0.25 ug of peripheral blood genomic DNA per sample. TRB rearrangements were amplified by touch-down multiplex PCR with mixed TRB-A/B primers. TCRdb re-called the multiplex PCR reads; one entry per CDR3 protein, DNA not given. The sample table includes some 7,200 distinct CDR3 sequences. Sequencing was performed on peripheral blood. The TCR originated in a human donor with an autoimmune cytopenia or autoimmune hepatitis (not recorded which). The V call is TRBV7-3, the J call TRBJ2-7; without DNA, the TCRdb call of TRBD2 cannot be checked. CDR3 amino acids: CASRHSGGAPYEQYF.